Many counts were recorded for the clone carrying this T cell receptor (beta chain). Germline V CDR1 and CDR2: SNHLY, FYNNEI. This CDR3 is built from 16 residues. V dropped 0 bases and J dropped 2 bases, with 14 bases sitting between them. MiXCR, run by TCRdb on the RACE reads, gives a single entry per CDR3 protein. Here the sample spans 300,000 to 450,000 distinct CDR3 sequences, roughly 5% being singletons. Noted time point: patch test 1, 2 weeks after DPC sensitization. Sample treatment: therapeutic diphenylcyclopropenone sensitization with weekly scalp DPC. The data are from a study of human T cells and chemical hapten exposure.

The receptor comes from a woman aged 45-65 years with alopecia areata. Some clones in this sample may be carry-over from other donors' samples. This chain links TRBV2 with TRBJ2-7; TRBD1 is a possible D gene (6 bases). Material: whole blood, obtained in connection with sensitization to the hapten diphenylcyclopropenone (DPC). CDR3 DNA: TGTGCCAGCAGTGAAGCGCTGACAGGCGATGCCTACGAGCAGTACTTC. It yields the protein CASSEALTGDAYEQYF.